These 17 T cell receptor beta chains came from one sample sequenced in a study of Ad26.COV2.S vaccination and SARS-CoV-2 variants. TCRdb's copy holds only in-frame clones and misses some; the assay was immunoSEQ multiplex PCR. The data contain around 420,000 clones, approximately 90% of them seen just once; the ten biggest clones take up 3.5% to 4%. Documented treatment: 15 to 20 received Ad26.COV2.S at low or high dose, single or two shots; several received placebo; per-sample allocation not given. Each sample was drawn 63 days after the first injection (of vaccine or placebo). The sample here was peripheral blood, taken in a trial of Ad26.COV2.S vaccine versus placebo. Every receptor here comes from a person aged 18-60 years who received the Ad26.COV2.S COVID-19 vaccine or a placebo.

This chain joins TRBV11-2 and TRBJ2-7; unclear D gene. CDR3 length: 13 amino acids. V was clipped by 4 bases and J by 3 bases, with 10 bases between them. Germline V gene sequence: CDR1 SGHAT, CDR2 FQNNGV. Written as DNA, the CDR3 is TGTGCCAGCAGCTCAGCACCGGGCTACGAGCAGTACTTC. Translation: CASSSAPGYEQYF.

V is TRBV5-4 and J is TRBJ2-3; D might be TRBD1 or TRBD2, each matching 7 bases. Germline V lookup: CDR1 SGHNT, CDR2 YYREEE (reference sequence). This CDR3 has 15 residues. V was trimmed by 3 bases and J by 6 bases, leaving 17 bases between them. This CDR3 is CASSWNPGGGDTQYF. The CDR3 bases are TGTGCCAGCAGCTGGAACCCAGGGGGAGGGGATACGCAGTATTTT.

V and J are TRBV11-2 and TRBJ1-6; TRBD1 matches 8 bases. Trimming at V came to 4 bases and at J to 0 bases, leaving 5 bases not matched to a gene. CDR3 size: 17 residues. The germline gives CDR1 SGHAT, CDR2 FQNNGV. The CDR3 reads CASSSQGANSYNSPLHF. In nucleotides, the CDR3 is TGTGCCAGCAGCTCCCAGGGGGCTAACTCCTATAATTCACCCCTCCACTTT.

The CDR3 DNA follows: TGTGCCAGCAGCCCCTACAGCCTAAGCTCCTACAATGAGCAGTTCTTC. Translating it yields CASSPYSLSSYNEQFF. The gene calls are TRBV9 and TRBJ2-1, with D unresolved. Looked up from germline, CDR1 is SGDLS and CDR2 is YYNGEE. With 4 bases removed from V and 0 bases from J, the gap between germline ends came to 14 bases. The CDR3 is made up of 16 amino acids.

This clone was picked up many times. The chain is built from TRBV10-3 and TRBJ1-6; 8 nucleotides agree with TRBD1. This CDR3 contains 15 residues. The junction had 5 bases not matched to a gene; V was cut back by 5 bases and J by 5 bases. Germline V gene sequence: CDR1 ENHRY, CDR2 SYGVKD. The CDR3 DNA follows: TGTGCCATCAGTACTGGGGGACAGGATAATTCACCCCTCCACTTT. It encodes CAISTGGQDNSPLHF.

The V and J genes are TRBV19 and TRBJ2-3; the D gene is possibly TRBD2 (6 bases). Per germline, CDR1 LNHDA and CDR2 SQIVND (reference sequence). V lost 3 bases and J lost 0, with 7 bases in between. The CDR3 loop spans 14 amino acids. CDR3 sequence: CASSIAGSTDTQYF. The DNA of the CDR3 is TGTGCCAGTAGTATCGCGGGGAGCACAGATACGCAGTATTTT.

The rearrangement links TRBV20-1 to TRBJ1-2, with a tentative D call TRBD1 (5 bases). The V gene's germline CDR1 is DFQATT and CDR2 SNEGSKA (reference sequence). Trimming removed 3 bases from V and 8 bases from J, with 10 bases in between. The CDR3 length is 11 residues. DNA of the CDR3: TGCAGTGCTAGCTGGGGGGAGGGCTACACCTTC. Encoded protein: CSASWGEGYTF.

V gene TRBV7-8 combines with J gene TRBJ1-2; no definite D call. The germline gives CDR1 SGHVS, CDR2 FQNEAQ. Trimming took 1 base from V and 1 from J, leaving 13 bases between them. The CDR3 runs 16 residues. CDR3 in DNA: TGTGCCAGCAGCTTAGTTGTAGGGATAGATAACTATGGCTACACCTTC. Amino acids: CASSLVVGIDNYGYTF.

This chain connects TRBV28 to TRBJ2-7; D not certain. Germline V gives CDR1 MDHEN, CDR2 SYDVKM. CDR3 length: 14 amino acids. V was shortened by 4 bases and J by 4 bases, with 14 bases between the two germline ends. The CDR3 DNA reads as TGTGCCAGCAGTTCCGATTTGACTTTTTACGAGCAGTACTTC. This codes for CASSSDLTFYEQYF.

The V and J genes are TRBV5-1 and TRBJ1-1; the D is unclear. Germline loops: CDR1 SGHRS, CDR2 YFSETQ. With 1 base removed from V and 3 bases from J, the gap between germline ends came to 10 bases. The CDR3 is made up of 14 amino acids. The CDR3 loop reads CASSLPGSYTEAFF. The CDR3 bases are TGCGCCAGCAGCTTGCCCGGGTCCTACACTGAAGCTTTCTTT.

The chain links TRBV7-3 to TRBJ2-3, with a possible D match to TRBD2 (6 bases). CDR1 and CDR2 from the germline V gene are SGHTA and FQGTGA. The V and J ends lost 1 base and 5 bases respectively, with 16 bases between them. CDR3 size: 16 residues. The CDR3 here is CASSLNLRRGGDTQYF. The CDR3 DNA sequence: TGTGCCAGCAGCTTAAATCTTAGGAGGGGTGGAGATACGCAGTATTTT.

The rearrangement links TRBV7-2 to TRBJ2-7, with 7 bases that match TRBD1. V was pared by 3 bases and J by 6 bases, with 8 bases of the junction left unmatched. The germline V gene has CDR1 SGHTA and CDR2 FQGNSA. CDR3 length: 14 amino acids. The CDR3 region has the DNA TGTGCCAGCAGCTTGAGACAGGGTACCCTCGAGCAGTACTTC. Its protein product is CASSLRQGTLEQYF.

V gene TRBV28 combines with J gene TRBJ1-4, with 9 bases lining up with TRBD1. Trimming cost V 6 bases and J 8 bases; bases outside gene matches: 7. CDR1 MDHEN and CDR2 SYDVKM come from the germline V gene. CDR3 length equals 14 residues. This chain's CDR3 is CASRRTGDGEKLFF. In DNA form, the CDR3 reads TGTGCCAGCAGAAGGACAGGGGACGGGGAAAAACTGTTTTTT.

The chain is built from TRBV7-2 and TRBJ2-7, with 7 bases identical to TRBD1. The V and J ends lost 5 bases and 4 bases, in that order; junction bases with no gene match: 8. The length of the CDR3 is 14 residues. The germline V gene encodes CDR1 SGHTA and CDR2 FQGNSA. CDR3 residues: CASSQNPGQYEQYF. CDR3 bases: TGTGCCAGCAGCCAGAATCCGGGACAGTACGAGCAGTACTTC.

V is TRBV12-3 or TRBV12-4 and J is TRBJ2-2; D is undetermined. V was trimmed by 8 bases and J by 4 bases, leaving 5 bases between them. CDR3 length: 11 residues. CDR3 residues: CASRSTGELFF. As DNA, the CDR3 is TGTGCCAGCCGTAGCACCGGGGAGCTGTTTTTT.

This chain connects TRBV12-3 or TRBV12-4 to TRBJ2-2, with D uncertain. Trimming stripped 3 bases from V and 8 bases from J, with 10 bases between. The CDR3 runs to 13 residues. This CDR3 reads CASSLAALGELFF. The CDR3 nucleotides read TGTGCCAGCAGTTTGGCGGCCCTAGGGGAGCTGTTTTTT.

V is TRBV12-3 or TRBV12-4 and J is TRBJ1-1, with a tentative D call TRBD1 (5 bases). CDR3 length: 13 amino acids. V was clipped by 2 bases and J by 4 bases, with 8 bases between them. CDR3 sequence (DNA): TGTGCCAGCAGTTTACAGGGTTCCACTGAAGCTTTCTTT. The encoded protein is CASSLQGSTEAFF.